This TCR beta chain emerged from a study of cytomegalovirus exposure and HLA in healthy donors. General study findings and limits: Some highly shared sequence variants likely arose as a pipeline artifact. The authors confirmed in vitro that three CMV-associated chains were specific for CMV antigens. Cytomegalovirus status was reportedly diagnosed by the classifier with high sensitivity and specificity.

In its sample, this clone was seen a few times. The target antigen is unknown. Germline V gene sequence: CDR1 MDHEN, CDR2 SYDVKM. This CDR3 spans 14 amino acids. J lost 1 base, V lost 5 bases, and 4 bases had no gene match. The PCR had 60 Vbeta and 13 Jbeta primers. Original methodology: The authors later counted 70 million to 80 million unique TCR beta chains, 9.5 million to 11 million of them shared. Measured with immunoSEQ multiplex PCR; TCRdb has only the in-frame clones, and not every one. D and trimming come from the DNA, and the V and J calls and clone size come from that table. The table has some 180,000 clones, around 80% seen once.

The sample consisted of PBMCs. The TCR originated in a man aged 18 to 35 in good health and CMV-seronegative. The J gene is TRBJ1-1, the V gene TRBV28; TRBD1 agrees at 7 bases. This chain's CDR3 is CASSPRQGNTEAFF. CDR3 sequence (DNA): TGTGCCAGCAGTCCGAGACAGGGGAACACTGAAGCTTTCTTT. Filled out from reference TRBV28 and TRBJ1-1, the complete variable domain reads DVKVTQSSRYLVKRTGEKVFLECVQDMDHENMFWYRQDPGLGLRLIYFSYDVKMKEKGDIPEGYSVSREKKERFSLILESASTNQTSMYLCASSPRQGNTEAFFGQGTRLTVV.